These 25 T cell receptor beta chains were sequenced from one sample in a study of blood T cells in healthy people across ages. Using a J-beta primer mix together with a sample-barcoded 5' primer, a second PCR was run for roughly 7 to 11 cycles. TCRdb analysed the 5' RACE reads with MiXCR anew, one entry per CDR3 protein. The data contain approximately 400,000 distinct CDR3 sequences, 45% to 60% of them seen just once; the ten biggest clones take up 45% to 55%. Sequencing input: blood. These TCRs come from a man in his sixties in good health.

The sample holds many counts of this clonotype. In DNA, the CDR3 is TGTGCCAGCAGCTTACCGAGCTCCTACGAGCAGTACTTC. It is translated as CASSLPSSYEQYF. The chain is built from TRBV7-2 and TRBJ2-7; D is uncertain. V was cut by 2 bases and J by 0 bases, with 5 bases left in between. CDR1 is SGHTA and CDR2 is FQGNSA in the germline V gene. The CDR3 extends over 13 amino acids.

Only one count was recorded for this clonotype. A read error may account for a junction end that differs from germline. The chain is built from TRBV24-1 and TRBJ2-1; D is perhaps TRBD1 (5 bases). The CDR3 extends over 15 amino acids. CDR1 is KGHDR, CDR2 SFDVKD, per germline. The CDR3 loop reads CATSAAGQSYNEQFF. The DNA of the CDR3 is TGCGCCACCAGTGCGGCAGGGCAATCCTACAATGAGCAGTTCTTC.

This clonotype turned up a few times. The chain links TRBV7-2 to TRBJ2-3, with 9 bases lining up with TRBD2. The trim removed 1 base at V and 6 bases at J, leaving 11 bases unmatched. The CDR3 has 17 amino acids. Germline assignment: CDR1 SGHTA and CDR2 FQGNSA. The CDR3 nucleotides read TGTGCCAGCAGCTTAGGCTTTCTAGCGGGAACTTCGGATACGCAGTATTTT. Residues: CASSLGFLAGTSDTQYF.

This clonotype was counted between two and nine times. The chain combines TRBV4-2 with TRBJ2-1; 8 bases are a match to TRBD2. CDR3 length equals 16 residues. V was clipped by 4 bases and J by 3 bases; unmatched bases: 8. Germline CDR1 LGHNA, CDR2 YNFKEQ. This chain's CDR3 is CASSPEEAGGYNEQFF. CDR3 sequence (DNA): TGTGCCAGCAGCCCAGAAGAGGCGGGGGGCTACAATGAGCAGTTCTTC.

This chain links TRBV25-1 with TRBJ2-2, with D maybe TRBD2 (6 bases). There are 15 residues in the CDR3. Trimming cost V 1 base and J 8 bases, with 14 bases left between them. The germline gives CDR1 MGHDK, CDR2 SYGVNS. The CDR3 DNA reads as TGTGCCAGCAGTGAATTCCTGGGAGGTCCTGGGGAGCTGTTTTTT. Encoded protein: CASSEFLGGPGELFF.

Concerning this clonotype itself: The junction departs from the called germline gene at one end, perhaps through a read error. The gene calls are TRBV12-3 or TRBV12-4 and TRBJ2-1, with 7 bases aligning to TRBD1. CDR3 length: 15 amino acids. CDR3: CASSSQGDSRYEPFF. The CDR3 DNA is TGTGCCAGCAGCAGCCAGGGGGATAGTAGGTATGAGCCGTTCTTC.

This clonotype has more than one count but fewer than ten. CDR3 residues: CASSLSGRNPEQFF. CDR3 bases: TGTGCCAGCAGCTTAAGCGGGAGGAATCCTGAGCAGTTCTTC. This sequence joins TRBV7-3 and TRBJ2-1; 8 bases match TRBD2. Germline lookup yields CDR1 SGHTA and CDR2 FQGTGA. The CDR3 totals 14 residues. V was pared by 1 base and J by 9 bases, with 5 bases of the junction left unmatched.

This clonotype was detected only once. A much bigger clone sits one base away, suggesting this may be a read error. The chain couples TRBV4-1 to TRBJ2-3, with 13 bases fitting TRBD2. J gave up 6 bases and V 1 base, and 10 bases lay outside the gene matches. This CDR3 region has 18 residues. Per germline, CDR1 MGHRA and CDR2 YSYEKL. The CDR3 DNA follows: TGCGCCAGCAGCCAAGGATTACTAGCGGGGGGGCGGGCGGATACGCAGTATTTT. This encodes CASSQGLLAGGRADTQYF.

This clonotype was counted ten times or more. The CDR3 coding sequence is TGCAGCGTGGGACTAGCGGGAGGCCAGTACAATGAGCAGTTCTTC. Its protein product is CSVGLAGGQYNEQFF. The chain couples TRBV29-1 to TRBJ2-1; the match to TRBD2 covers 15 bases. Trimming cost V 6 bases and J 4 bases; bases outside gene matches: 4. This CDR3 has 15 residues. Germline values: CDR1 SQVTM, CDR2 ANQGSEA.

This rearrangement joins TRBV7-2 to TRBJ2-2; 7 positions match TRBD1. Germline V gene sequence: CDR1 SGHTA, CDR2 FQGNSA. The CDR3 length is 16 residues. J lost 4 bases, V lost 5 bases, and 10 bases had no gene match. CDR3 amino acids: CASSTGQVRGTGELFF. The DNA of the CDR3 is TGTGCCAGCAGCACCGGACAGGTTCGGGGCACCGGGGAGCTGTTTTTT.

Only a few counts were recorded for this clonotype. The chain couples TRBV12-3 or TRBV12-4 to TRBJ1-6, with 10 bases identical to TRBD1. This CDR3 region has 14 residues. V lost 6 bases and J lost 8; bases outside the gene matches: 4. The CDR3 DNA sequence: TGTGCCAGCAGCCAGGGACAGGGGTATTCACCCCTCCACTTT. As protein: CASSQGQGYSPLHF.

This chain links TRBV11-2 with TRBJ2-1; maybe TRBD1 (6 bases). Trimming removed 4 bases from V and 10 bases from J, with 20 bases in between. The CDR3 runs to 15 residues. Germline assignment: CDR1 SGHAT and CDR2 FQNNGV. As DNA, the CDR3 is TGTGCCAGCAGCTCCACCAAGGGGGTGAGGGGAGAGCAGTTCTTC. Residues: CASSSTKGVRGEQFF.

The chain uses TRBV5-1 and TRBJ2-3; 7 nucleotides line up with TRBD2. The CDR3 sequence is 14 residues long. Germline assignment: CDR1 SGHRS and CDR2 YFSETQ. V trimming: 2 bases; J trimming: 4 bases; junction bases outside the gene matches: 4. The CDR3, as DNA: TGCGCCAGCAGCTTTGCGGGAGCGGCAGATACGCAGTATTTT. Translated: CASSFAGAADTQYF.

This clonotype occurred a few times. This chain uses TRBV20-1 with TRBJ1-6; tentatively, D is TRBD1 (6 bases). CDR1 DFQATT and CDR2 SNEGSKA come from the germline V gene (reference sequence). Trimming cost V 5 bases and J 7 bases, with 15 bases left between them. This CDR3 has 14 residues. The DNA of the CDR3 is TGCAGTGCTGAAAGAACAGGGTTAAATTCACCCCTCCACTTT. Translated, it gives CSAERTGLNSPLHF.

The chain recombines TRBV7-2 with TRBJ2-7, with D perhaps TRBD2 (6 bases). The V end was cut by 1 base, the J end by 2 bases, with 21 bases between. Germline V gene lookup returns CDR1 SGHTA and CDR2 FQGNSA. This CDR3 is built from 18 residues. The CDR3 DNA follows: TGTGCCAGCAGCTTAGTTTCGACGTTAGGAGGAGGGACCTACGAGCAGTACTTC. The encoded protein is CASSLVSTLGGGTYEQYF. Complete variable domain (other parts from reference TRBV7-2 and TRBJ2-7): GAGVSQSPSNKVTEKGKDVELRCDPISGHTALYWYRQSLGQGLEFLIYFQGNSAPDKSGLPSDRFSAERTGGSVSTLTIQRTQQEDSAVYLCASSLVSTLGGGTYEQYFGPGTRLTVT.

This clonotype has more than one count but fewer than ten. This chain joins TRBV20-1 and TRBJ2-1, with TRBD2 matching over 10 bases. The J segment lost 7 bases and the V segment lost 6 bases, leaving 3 bases of the junction unmatched. CDR3 length: 12 residues. Germline assignment: CDR1 DFQATT and CDR2 SNEGSKA (reference sequence). CDR3 in amino acids: CSAKLAGNEQFF. The CDR3 DNA follows: TGCAGTGCAAAACTAGCGGGAAATGAGCAGTTCTTC.

The chain is built from TRBV27 and TRBJ2-7; 7 bases fit TRBD1. Germline CDR1 reads MNHEY; CDR2 reads SMNVEV (reference sequence). The length of the CDR3 is 13 residues. After removal of 7 bases from V and 6 bases from J, the junction contained 9 bases not matched to a gene. The CDR3 reads CASNRQGSFEQYF. The CDR3 DNA reads as TGTGCCAGCAATCGACAGGGTAGCTTCGAGCAGTACTTC.

The V call is TRBV20-1, the J call TRBJ2-3; 12 bases agree with TRBD2. V lost 6 bases to trimming and J lost 3 bases; unmatched junction nucleotides: 7. Germline-derived CDR1 and CDR2 are DFQATT and SNEGSKA (reference sequence). This CDR3 contains 15 residues. The CDR3 bases are TGCAGTGCCCCCGGGACTAGCGGGCCGACAGATACGCAGTATTTT. Its translation is CSAPGTSGPTDTQYF.

This clonotype was seen a few times. The chain couples TRBV6-5 to TRBJ2-7; D not resolved. V dropped 5 bases and J dropped 3 bases, with 14 bases sitting between them. From germline, CDR1 is MNHEY and CDR2 SVGAGI. The CDR3 runs 14 residues. CDR3 sequence: CASSLGPILYEQYF. DNA for the CDR3: TGTGCCAGCAGTCTCGGACCGATTCTCTACGAGCAGTACTTC.

The genes are TRBV3-1 and TRBJ2-7; TRBD1 or TRBD2 may be the D gene (5 bases each). Trimming removed 4 bases from V and 6 bases from J, with 13 bases in between. The CDR3 consists of 13 residues. CDR1 LGHDT and CDR2 YNNKEL come from the germline V gene (reference sequence). CDR3 protein: CASSRGLGLEQYF. The CDR3 DNA reads as TGTGCCAGCAGCCGAGGGTTGGGGCTCGAGCAGTACTTC.

This clonotype was seen a handful of times. V gene TRBV19 combines with J gene TRBJ2-5; D possibly corresponds to TRBD1 (5 bases). The CDR3 totals 18 residues. V dropped 3 bases and J dropped 1 base, with 21 bases sitting between them. The germline CDR1 and CDR2 sequences are LNHDA and SQIVND (reference sequence). The CDR3 nucleotides read TGTGCCAGTAGTATCTCTCCTGACAGCGTTTCGGGCCAAGAGACCCAGTACTTC. Amino acids: CASSISPDSVSGQETQYF.

V usage is TRBV20-1 and J usage is TRBJ2-7; unclear D gene. The V end was cut by 2 bases, the J end by 3 bases, with 11 bases between. This CDR3 spans 13 amino acids. CDR1 DFQATT and CDR2 SNEGSKA come from the germline V gene (reference sequence). CDR3 in amino acids: CSARSEQLYEQYF. CDR3 sequence (DNA): TGCAGTGCTAGATCCGAACAGCTCTACGAGCAGTACTTC.

This clonotype turned up a few times. The chain employs TRBV12-3 or TRBV12-4 and TRBJ1-6; D gene uncertain. V dropped 2 bases and J dropped 5 bases, with 10 bases sitting between them. The CDR3 is 15 residues long. The CDR3 protein is CASSLRAGDNSPLHF. CDR3 sequence (DNA): TGTGCCAGCAGTTTAAGGGCAGGCGATAATTCACCCCTCCACTTT.

The chain joins TRBV20-1 to TRBJ2-3, with 7 bases matching TRBD1. The CDR3 is 13 amino acids. The germline V gene encodes CDR1 DFQATT and CDR2 SNEGSKA (reference sequence). V was pared by 6 bases and J by 2 bases, with 5 bases of the junction left unmatched. Here the CDR3 DNA reads TGCAGTGCGAGACAGGGACACACAGATACGCAGTATTTT. This gives the protein CSARQGHTDTQYF.

This clonotype was counted a few times. The rearrangement joins TRBV11-1 to TRBJ2-3; 7 bases map to TRBD2. In germline, CDR1 is SGHAT, CDR2 FQDESV (reference sequence). After removal of 4 bases from V and 10 bases from J, the junction contained 2 bases not matched to a gene. CDR3 length: 11 amino acids. The CDR3 protein is CASSSGGSQYF. In DNA form, the CDR3 reads TGTGCCAGCAGCTCGGGGGGTTCGCAGTATTTT.